The sample holds a few counts of the clone carrying this T cell receptor beta chain. These data come from a study of blood T cell repertoires in COVID-19. As originally analysed: Using reference gene primer amplification, nucleated cell counts were estimated. Generated by immunoSEQ multiplex PCR, the TCRdb table keeps only in-frame clones and is missing some. V and J calls and clone size are copied from that table; D and trimming were computed from the DNA. This table has 150,000 or so clones, about four fifths appearing once. The CDR3 is 19 residues long. CDR1 is SGHAT, CDR2 FQNNGV, per germline. V was shortened by 7 bases and J by 0 bases, with 25 bases between the two germline ends.

The sequencing input was peripheral blood. J is TRBJ1-5 and V is TRBV11-2; D is possibly TRBD1 (6 bases). The clonotype originates from a man aged 60 to 69 with acute or convalescent COVID-19. The CDR3 DNA is TGTGCCAGCACCGATTCGGGGGGGCAAAGAAATTATAGCAATCAGCCCCAGCATTTT. The encoded protein is CASTDSGGQRNYSNQPQHF.